Below are 17 T cell receptor beta chains sequenced from a single sample in a study of blood T cell repertoires in COVID-19. Profiled with immunoSEQ multiplex PCR; TCRdb holds only in-frame clones, not every one. The sample includes approximately 66,000 clones, around 79% of them seen just once. The sample was peripheral blood. The receptors originated from a man aged 60 to 75 with acute or convalescent COVID-19.

The rearrangement links TRBV5-1 to TRBJ2-5, with D unresolved. The CDR3 has 13 amino acids. Trimming stripped 1 base from V and 1 base from J, with 5 bases between. The germline V gene has CDR1 SGHRS and CDR2 YFSETQ. DNA of the CDR3: TGCGCCAGCAGCTTGTCCTTCCAAGAGACCCAGTACTTC. This codes for CASSLSFQETQYF.

The gene calls are TRBV29-1 and TRBJ2-5; 7 nucleotides align to TRBD2. V shed 2 bases, J shed 4 bases, and the junction held 13 bases outside the gene matches. The CDR3 spans 16 residues. Germline lookup yields CDR1 SQVTM and CDR2 ANQGSEA. The CDR3 DNA reads as TGCAGCGTTGAAATTGGGTGGCAGCCGGGGGGAGAGACCCAGTACTTC. This codes for CSVEIGWQPGGETQYF.

This chain uses TRBV7-9 with TRBJ1-5; possibly TRBD1 for D (5 bases). V was pared by 3 bases and J by 1 base, with 13 bases between. Germline V CDR1 and CDR2: SEHNR, FQNEAQ (reference sequence). The CDR3 is 16 amino acids. Here the CDR3 DNA reads TGTGCCAGCAGCTTTTTCGGGCAGGGAAGCAATCAGCCCCAGCATTTT. This codes for CASSFFGQGSNQPQHF.

This chain links TRBV19 with TRBJ1-1, with 8 bases that match TRBD1. With 1 base clipped from V and 1 base from J, the junction kept 5 bases outside the gene matches. CDR3 length equals 16 residues. Germline CDR1 and CDR2: LNHDA and SQIVND (reference sequence). The DNA for the CDR3 is TGTGCCAGTAGTATAGGCCACGACAGGGGGAACACTGAAGCTTTCTTT. It codes for CASSIGHDRGNTEAFF. The full variable domain, completed using reference TRBV19 and TRBJ1-1, is DGGITQSPKYLFRKEGQNVTLSCEQNLNHDAMYWYRQDPGQGLRLIYYSQIVNDFQKGDIAEGYSVSREKKESFPLTVTSAQKNPTAFYLCASSIGHDRGNTEAFFGQGTRLTVV.

V is TRBV5-6 and J is TRBJ2-7; tentatively, D is TRBD2 (7 bases). This CDR3 has 13 residues. The germline V gene has CDR1 SGHDT and CDR2 YYEEEE. V dropped 4 bases and J dropped 2 bases, with 10 bases sitting between them. CDR3: CASSPGGPYEQYV. The CDR3 DNA is TGTGCCAGCAGCCCCGGGGGGCCCTACGAGCAGTACGTC.

The chain has TRBV19 and TRBJ1-2; unclear D gene. CDR1 and CDR2 from the germline V gene are LNHDA and SQIVND (reference sequence). The CDR3 has 14 amino acids. Trimming left V 7 bases short and J 2 bases short, with 14 bases between. This CDR3 is CASKLRGINYGYTF. The CDR3 DNA reads TGTGCCAGTAAATTGAGAGGGATCAACTATGGCTACACCTTC.

This clone turned up a few times. The CDR3 DNA sequence: TGTGCCAGCTCACCGAAGGGGCAGGAGACCGGGGAGCTGTTTTTT. Its protein product is CASSPKGQETGELFF. The rearrangement joins TRBV18 to TRBJ2-2, with D possibly matching TRBD1 (5 bases). V was trimmed by 3 bases and J by 5 bases, leaving 13 bases between them. Germline V gene sequence: CDR1 KGHSH, CDR2 LQKENI. The CDR3 runs to 15 residues.

V and J are TRBV19 and TRBJ1-1; a weak D match, TRBD1 (6 bases). Trimming removed 5 bases from V and 4 bases from J, with 14 bases in between. The germline gives CDR1 LNHDA, CDR2 SQIVND (reference sequence). The CDR3 length is 14 residues. The CDR3 region is CASSSTGWGTEAFF. The CDR3 region has the DNA TGTGCCAGTAGTTCCACAGGGTGGGGCACTGAAGCTTTCTTT.

The genes are TRBV10-1 and TRBJ2-5; D not resolved. The germline V and J ends were trimmed by 6 bases and 0 bases, with 14 bases remaining between them. The CDR3 runs to 15 residues. The germline CDR1 and CDR2 sequences are WNHNN and SYGVQD (reference sequence). CDR3: CASRNEHQNQETQYF. The CDR3 bases are TGCGCCAGCAGGAACGAACATCAAAACCAAGAGACCCAGTACTTC.

The V and J genes are TRBV28 and TRBJ2-7, with 9 bases identical to TRBD2. This CDR3 region has 15 residues. J lost 2 bases, V lost 6 bases, and 8 bases had no gene match. The germline V gene has CDR1 MDHEN and CDR2 SYDVKM. CDR3 protein: CASRSLAGPAYEQYF. Here the CDR3 DNA reads TGTGCCAGCAGATCGCTAGCGGGACCAGCCTACGAGCAGTACTTC.

The chain links TRBV28 to TRBJ2-7, with 8 bases matching TRBD2. Germline V lookup: CDR1 MDHEN, CDR2 SYDVKM. The CDR3 totals 14 residues. Trimming cost V 3 bases and J 8 bases; bases outside gene matches: 9. CDR3: CASSFVSGSEKQYF. In nucleotides, the CDR3 is TGTGCCAGCAGTTTTGTAAGCGGGAGTGAAAAGCAGTACTTC. Full variable domain (rest looked up from reference TRBV28 and TRBJ2-7): DVKVTQSSRYLVKRTGEKVFLECVQDMDHENMFWYRQDPGLGLRLIYFSYDVKMKEKGDIPEGYSVSREKKERFSLILESASTNQTSMYLCASSFVSGSEKQYFGPGTRLTVT.

The V and J genes are TRBV7-2 and TRBJ1-1; 7 bases line up with TRBD1. The trim removed 5 bases at V and 3 bases at J, leaving 9 bases unmatched. This CDR3 region has 15 residues. CDR1 and CDR2 from the germline V gene are SGHTA and FQGNSA. CDR3 protein: CASSKFRDSHTEAFF. In nucleotides, the CDR3 is TGTGCCAGCAGCAAATTCCGGGACAGTCACACTGAAGCTTTCTTT.

The genes are TRBV19 and TRBJ1-6; possibly TRBD1 for D (5 bases). Germline CDR1 LNHDA, CDR2 SQIVND (reference sequence). CDR3 length equals 12 residues. V was pared by 6 bases and J by 13 bases, with 13 bases between. The CDR3 sequence: CASREGPGPLHF. The DNA for the CDR3 is TGTGCCAGTAGGGAGGGGCCGGGGCCCCTCCACTTT.

V and J are TRBV7-2 and TRBJ2-1; 11 bases agree with TRBD2. The CDR3 has 15 residues. After removal of 5 bases from V and 4 bases from J, the junction contained 4 bases not matched to a gene. Germline V CDR1 and CDR2: SGHTA, FQGNSA. The CDR3 sequence: CASSISGGEYNEQFF. As DNA, the CDR3 is TGTGCCAGCAGCATTAGCGGGGGGGAGTACAATGAGCAGTTCTTC.

The chain links TRBV20-1 to TRBJ2-1, with 8 bases that match TRBD2. Germline loops: CDR1 DFQATT, CDR2 SNEGSKA (reference sequence). The CDR3 length is 14 residues. Trimming removed 3 bases from V and 4 bases from J; junction bases left unmatched: 5. The CDR3 loop is CSASSEREYNEQFF. CDR3 in DNA: TGCAGTGCTAGTTCTGAGCGGGAGTACAATGAGCAGTTCTTC.

The chain recombines TRBV19 with TRBJ2-7; 7 bases map to TRBD1. V shed 3 bases, J shed 2 bases, and the junction held 4 bases outside the gene matches. CDR3 length: 14 amino acids. The germline V gene has CDR1 LNHDA and CDR2 SQIVND (reference sequence). CDR3 sequence (DNA): TGTGCCAGTAGTATGGGGGACAGAGCCTACGAGCAGTACTTC. This gives the protein CASSMGDRAYEQYF.

CDR3 in amino acids: CASSYSSGANVLTF. Written as DNA, the CDR3 is TGTGCCAGCAGTTATAGCTCTGGGGCCAACGTCCTGACTTTC. This chain connects TRBV2 to TRBJ2-6; D remains ambiguous. CDR1 SNHLY and CDR2 FYNNEI come from the germline V gene. V lost 5 bases and J 0 bases, leaving 5 bases between the germline ends. This CDR3 contains 14 residues.